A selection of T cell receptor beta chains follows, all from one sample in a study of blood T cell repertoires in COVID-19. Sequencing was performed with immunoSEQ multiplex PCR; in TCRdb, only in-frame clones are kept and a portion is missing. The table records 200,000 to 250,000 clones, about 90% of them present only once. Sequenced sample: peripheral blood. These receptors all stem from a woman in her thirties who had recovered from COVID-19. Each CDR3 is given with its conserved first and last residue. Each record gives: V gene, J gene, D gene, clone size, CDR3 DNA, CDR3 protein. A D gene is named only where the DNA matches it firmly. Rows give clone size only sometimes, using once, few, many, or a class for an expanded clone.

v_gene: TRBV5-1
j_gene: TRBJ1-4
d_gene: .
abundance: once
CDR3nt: TGCGCCAGCAGCTTGGCCGTGGGGAGTGAAAAACTGTTTTTT
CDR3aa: CASSLAVGSEKLFF

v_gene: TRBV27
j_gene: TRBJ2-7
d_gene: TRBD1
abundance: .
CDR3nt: TGTGCCAGCAGTTTCCGACAGGGGGCATATGTTTACGAGCAGTACTTC
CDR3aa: CASSFRQGAYVYEQYF

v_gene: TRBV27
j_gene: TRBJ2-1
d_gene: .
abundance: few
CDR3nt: TGTGCCAGCAGTCTCCCGGGGGGCGGGCAGTTCTTC
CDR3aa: CASSLPGGGQFF

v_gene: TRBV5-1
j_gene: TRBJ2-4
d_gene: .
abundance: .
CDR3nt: TGCGCCAGCAGCTTGGAGTCACCTAGGTACATTCAGTACTTC
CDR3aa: CASSLESPRYIQYF

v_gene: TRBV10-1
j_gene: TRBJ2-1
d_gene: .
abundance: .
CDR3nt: TGCGCCAGCAGCCCGGACTCGAGCTCCTACAATGAGCAGTTCTTC
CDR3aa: CASSPDSSSYNEQFF

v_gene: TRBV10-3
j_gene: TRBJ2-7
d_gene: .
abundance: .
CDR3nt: TGTGCCATCAGTGAATGGATAGCTTACGAGCAGTACTTC
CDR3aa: CAISEWIAYEQYF

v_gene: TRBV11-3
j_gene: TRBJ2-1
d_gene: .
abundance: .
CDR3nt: TGTGCCAGCAGCTTAACCGGGGACAATGAGCAGTTCTTC
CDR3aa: CASSLTGDNEQFF

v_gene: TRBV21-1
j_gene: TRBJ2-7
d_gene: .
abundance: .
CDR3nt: TGTGCCAGCAGCCCCAGCACCGGACAGGGGTACGAGCAGTACTTC
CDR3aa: CASSPSTGQGYEQYF

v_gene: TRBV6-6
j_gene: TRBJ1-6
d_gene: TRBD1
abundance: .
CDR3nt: TGTGCCAGCAGTCGAAGACAGGGCAGCCCCAATTCACCCCTCCACTTT
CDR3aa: CASSRRQGSPNSPLHF

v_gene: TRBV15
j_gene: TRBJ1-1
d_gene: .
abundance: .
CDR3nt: TGTGCCACGCGATCCAACACTGAAGCTTTCTTT
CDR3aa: CATRSNTEAFF

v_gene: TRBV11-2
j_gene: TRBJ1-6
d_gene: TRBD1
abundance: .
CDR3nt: TGTGCCAGCAGCTTAGGCCCGACAGGGAATGGTTCACCCCTCCACTTT
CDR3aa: CASSLGPTGNGSPLHF

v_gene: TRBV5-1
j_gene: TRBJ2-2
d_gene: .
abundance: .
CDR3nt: TGCGCCAGCAGCTTTAAGAACACCGGGGAGCTGTTTTTT
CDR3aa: CASSFKNTGELFF

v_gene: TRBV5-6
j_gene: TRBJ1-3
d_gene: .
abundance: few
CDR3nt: TGTGCCAGCAGCCTCGGGGGGACCAACTCTGGAAACACCATATATTTT
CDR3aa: CASSLGGTNSGNTIYF

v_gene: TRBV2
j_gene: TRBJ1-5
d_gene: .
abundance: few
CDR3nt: TGTGCCAGCAGCCCCGGGTGGGGGCTATGGCAGCCCCAGCATTTT
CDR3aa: CASSPGWGLWQPQHF

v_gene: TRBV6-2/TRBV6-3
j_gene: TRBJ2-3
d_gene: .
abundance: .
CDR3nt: TGTGCCAGCAGTAACCGGGGTAGCGGAAGCACAGATACGCAGTATTTT
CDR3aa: CASSNRGSGSTDTQYF

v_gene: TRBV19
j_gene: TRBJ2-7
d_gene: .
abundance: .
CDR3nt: TGTGCCAGTAGTACCAAAGGGGGAGCACCGAGTGAGCAGTACTTC
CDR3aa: CASSTKGGAPSEQYF

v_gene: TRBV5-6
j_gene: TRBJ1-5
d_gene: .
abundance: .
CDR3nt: TGTGCCAGCAGCTTGGACAGGAACAATCAGCCCCAGCATTTT
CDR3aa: CASSLDRNNQPQHF

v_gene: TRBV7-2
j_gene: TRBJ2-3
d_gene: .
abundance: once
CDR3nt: TGTGCCAGCAGCTTAGGGGACTCCACAGATACGCAGTATTTT
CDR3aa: CASSLGDSTDTQYF

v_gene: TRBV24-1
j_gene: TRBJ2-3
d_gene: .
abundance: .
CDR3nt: TGTGCCACCAGAGGGGGGGCGGCAGATACGCAGTATTTT
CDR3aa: CATRGGAADTQYF

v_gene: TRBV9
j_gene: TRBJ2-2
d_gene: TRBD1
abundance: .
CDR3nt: TGTGCCAGCAGCGTAGTTGGACAGGGAGGAACCGGGGAGCTGTTTTTT
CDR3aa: CASSVVGQGGTGELFF

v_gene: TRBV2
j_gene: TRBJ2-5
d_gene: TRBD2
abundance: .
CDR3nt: TGTGCCAGCCAGACTAGCGGGGGGTTGGAGACCCAGTACTTC
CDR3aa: CASQTSGGLETQYF

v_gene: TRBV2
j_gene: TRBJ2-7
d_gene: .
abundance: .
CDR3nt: TGTGCCAGCGGGGTTCGGAGGGACTACGAGCAGTACTTC
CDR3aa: CASGVRRDYEQYF

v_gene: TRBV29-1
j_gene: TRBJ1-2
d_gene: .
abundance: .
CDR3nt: TGCAGCGGGGAGACAGGAGATAACTATGGCTACACCTTC
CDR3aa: CSGETGDNYGYTF

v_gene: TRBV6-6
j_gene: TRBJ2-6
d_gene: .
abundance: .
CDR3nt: TGTGCCAGCAGTACAGGGATGACATCTGGGGCCAACGTCCTGACTTTC
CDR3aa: CASSTGMTSGANVLTF

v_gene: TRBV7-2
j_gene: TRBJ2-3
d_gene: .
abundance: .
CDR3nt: TGTGCCAGCAGCCCCCGTGGGCCAGATACGCAGTATTTT
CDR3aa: CASSPRGPDTQYF

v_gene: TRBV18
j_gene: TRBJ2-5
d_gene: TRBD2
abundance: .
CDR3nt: TGTGCCAGCTCGCTCCCTAGCGGGGGGGCCGTTGAGACCCAGTACTTC
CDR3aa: CASSLPSGGAVETQYF

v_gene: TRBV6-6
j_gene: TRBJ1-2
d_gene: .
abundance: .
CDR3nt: TGTGCCAGCAAACAGGTTATGGGAGGCTACACCTTC
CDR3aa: CASKQVMGGYTF

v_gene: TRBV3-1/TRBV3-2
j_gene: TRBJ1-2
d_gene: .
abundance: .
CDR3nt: TGTGCCAGCAGCCAAGTCCCAGGTGGAAATAACTATGGCTACACCTTC
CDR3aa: CASSQVPGGNNYGYTF

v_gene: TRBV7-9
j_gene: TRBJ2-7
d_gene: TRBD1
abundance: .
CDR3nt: TGTGCCAGCAGCTTAGAGGGACAGCCCTTCGAGCAGTACTTC
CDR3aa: CASSLEGQPFEQYF

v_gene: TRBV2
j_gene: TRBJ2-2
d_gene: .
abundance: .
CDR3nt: TGTGCCGGGGGGTTAGACACCGGGGAGCTGTTTTTT
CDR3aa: CAGGLDTGELFF

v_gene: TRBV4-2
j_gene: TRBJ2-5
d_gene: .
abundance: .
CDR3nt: TGTGCCAGCAGCCAAGACTGGACTCGAAAACAAGAGACCCAGTACTTC
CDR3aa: CASSQDWTRKQETQYF

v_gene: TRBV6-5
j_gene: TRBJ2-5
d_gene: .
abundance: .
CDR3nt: TGTGCCAGCAGTTACTCGAATAGGGGGAATCAAGAGACCCAGTACTTC
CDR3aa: CASSYSNRGNQETQYF

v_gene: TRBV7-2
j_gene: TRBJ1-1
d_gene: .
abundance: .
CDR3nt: TGTGCCAGCAGCTTAGGTCCGGGTGTCGCTAGAGACACTGAAGCTTTCTTT
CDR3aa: CASSLGPGVARDTEAFF

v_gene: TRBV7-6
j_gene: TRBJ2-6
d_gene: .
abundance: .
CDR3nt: TGTGCCAGCAGCTTAGCAGGGGTCCATTCTGGGGCCAACGTCCTGACTTTC
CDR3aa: CASSLAGVHSGANVLTF

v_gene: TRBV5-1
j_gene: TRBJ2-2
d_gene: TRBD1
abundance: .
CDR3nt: TGCGCCAGCAGCCCTGGACAGGGCCTACTCACCGGGGAGCTGTTTTTT
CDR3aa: CASSPGQGLLTGELFF

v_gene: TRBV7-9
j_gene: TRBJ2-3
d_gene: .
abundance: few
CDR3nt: TGTGCCAGCAGCTTAAGTCGACAAATCACAGATACGCAGTATTTT
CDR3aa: CASSLSRQITDTQYF

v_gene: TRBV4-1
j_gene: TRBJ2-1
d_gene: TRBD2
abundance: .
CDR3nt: TGCGCCAGCAGCCTAGCCCTTCAACTAGCGGGGGGGCCAGGTTCCTACAATGAGCAGTTCTTC
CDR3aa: CASSLALQLAGGPGSYNEQFF

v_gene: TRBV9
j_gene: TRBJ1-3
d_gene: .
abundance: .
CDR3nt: TGTGCCAGCAGCGTAGTCCCTGAGGAAAACACCATATATTTT
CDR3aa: CASSVVPEENTIYF

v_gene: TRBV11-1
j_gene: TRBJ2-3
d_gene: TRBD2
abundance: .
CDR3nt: TGTGCCAGCAGCTTATTTAGCGGGGGGCCCACAGATACGCAGTATTTT
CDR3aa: CASSLFSGGPTDTQYF

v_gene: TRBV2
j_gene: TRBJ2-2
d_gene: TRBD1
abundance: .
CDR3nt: TGTGCCAGCAGTGAAGTGGGGACAGGGTCCGGGGAGCTGTTTTTT
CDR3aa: CASSEVGTGSGELFF

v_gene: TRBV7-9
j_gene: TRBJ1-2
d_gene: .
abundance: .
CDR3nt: TGTGCCAGCAGCTTGTCCGCTAACTATGGCTACACCTTC
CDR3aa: CASSLSANYGYTF

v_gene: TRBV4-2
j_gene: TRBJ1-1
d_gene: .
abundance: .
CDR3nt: TGTGCCAGCAGCCAAGAGGCAGGGGTTATGAACACTGAAGCTTTCTTT
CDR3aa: CASSQEAGVMNTEAFF

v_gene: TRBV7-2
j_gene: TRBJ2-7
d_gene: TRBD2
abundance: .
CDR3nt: TGTGCCAGCAGGACTAGCGGGGGGGCCTACGAGCAGTACTTC
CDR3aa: CASRTSGGAYEQYF

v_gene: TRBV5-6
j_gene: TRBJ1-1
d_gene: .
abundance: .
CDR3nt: TGTGCCAGCAGCTTGGAAGGAGGGAAGGCTGAAGCTTTCTTT
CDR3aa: CASSLEGGKAEAFF

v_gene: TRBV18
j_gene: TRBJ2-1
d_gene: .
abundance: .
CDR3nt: TGTGCCAGCTCACCAACACCAGATCTAGCATATGAGCAGTTCTTC
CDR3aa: CASSPTPDLAYEQFF

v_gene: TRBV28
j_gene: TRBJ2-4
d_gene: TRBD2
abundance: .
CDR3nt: TGTGCCAGCCGGTTACCGGGAGGTGGAAACATTCAGTACTTC
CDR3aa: CASRLPGGGNIQYF

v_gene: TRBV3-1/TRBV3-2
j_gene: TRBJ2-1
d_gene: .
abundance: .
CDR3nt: TGTGCCAGCAGCCAAGCTCGCGGGGGCCACAATGAGCAGTTCTTC
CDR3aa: CASSQARGGHNEQFF